This T cell receptor beta chain was obtained from a study of T cell changes during pregnancy in multiple sclerosis. This CDR3 contains 14 residues. V lost 6 bases, J lost 3 bases, and 14 bases lay in between. Germline V CDR1 and CDR2: MNHNS, SASEGT. Assay: immunoSEQ multiplex PCR; the TCRdb copy retains only in-frame clones and omits some. Of 30,000 to 45,000 clones in the sample, 85% to 95% are singletons; the top ten hold over 0.95%. The V call is TRBV6-1, the J call TRBJ1-2, with D possibly being TRBD1 (5 bases). The material sequenced was PBMCs (not recorded whether the cells were cultured). This sequence originates from a female donor with multiple sclerosis, enrolled in a pregnancy study. CDR3 in amino acids: CASSAEGTYYGYTF. CDR3 DNA: TGTGCCAGCAGCGCTGAAGGGACCTACTATGGCTACACCTTC.